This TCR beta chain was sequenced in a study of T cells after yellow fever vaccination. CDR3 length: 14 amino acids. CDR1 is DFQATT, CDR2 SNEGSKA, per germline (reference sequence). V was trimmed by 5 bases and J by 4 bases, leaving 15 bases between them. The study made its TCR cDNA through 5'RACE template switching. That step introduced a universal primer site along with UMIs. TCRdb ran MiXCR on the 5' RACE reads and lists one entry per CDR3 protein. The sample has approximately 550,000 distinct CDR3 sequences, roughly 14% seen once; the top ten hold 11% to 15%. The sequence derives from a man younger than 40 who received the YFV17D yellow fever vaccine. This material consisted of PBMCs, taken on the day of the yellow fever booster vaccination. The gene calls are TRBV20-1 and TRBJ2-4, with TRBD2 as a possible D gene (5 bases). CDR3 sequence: CSARYAGTKNIQYF. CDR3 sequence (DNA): TGCAGTGCTCGCTATGCGGGCACAAAAAACATTCAGTACTTC.